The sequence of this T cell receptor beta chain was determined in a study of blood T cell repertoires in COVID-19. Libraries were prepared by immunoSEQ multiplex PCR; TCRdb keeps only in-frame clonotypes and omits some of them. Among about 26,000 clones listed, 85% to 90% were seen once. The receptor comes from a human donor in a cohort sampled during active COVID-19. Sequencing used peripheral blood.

CDR3 sequence: CASRPGLALYNEQFF. The CDR3 bases are TGTGCCAGCAGACCGGGACTAGCGCTGTACAATGAGCAGTTCTTC. The rearrangement links TRBV6-5 to TRBJ2-1; 10 bases agree with TRBD2. V lost 6 bases to trimming and J lost 4 bases; unmatched junction nucleotides: 6. CDR3 size: 15 residues. Germline CDR1 reads MNHEY; CDR2 reads SVGAGI.